A single sample is the source of the 13 T cell receptor beta chains below, sequenced in a study of blood T cell repertoires in COVID-19 (TCRdb year 2020). Library method: the immunoSEQ multiplex PCR assay. TCRdb re-hosts the immuneACCESS table, in-frame sequences only. Its copies lack some clones; in the studies checked, an unresolved V gene accounts for under half of them, and the cause for the rest is not known. The sample has tens of thousands of clones on record, approximately 79% of them singletons. The ten largest clones represent 15% to 20% of the sample. Material: peripheral blood. Every receptor here comes from a man older than 75 with active COVID-19.

The V call is TRBV19, the J call TRBJ1-6, with TRBD1 matching over 10 bases. CDR3 length: 16 amino acids. V lost 1 base and J lost 7; bases outside the gene matches: 4. Germline CDR1 reads LNHDA; CDR2 reads SQIVND (reference sequence). The CDR3 here is CASSIVPGQGNSPLHF. The CDR3, as DNA: TGTGCCAGTAGTATAGTGCCGGGACAGGGGAATTCACCCCTCCACTTT.

This rearrangement joins TRBV18 to TRBJ2-7; unclear D gene. With 0 bases removed from V and 5 bases from J, the gap between germline ends came to 14 bases. The CDR3 loop spans 15 amino acids. CDR1 and CDR2 (germline): KGHSH, LQKENI. Here the CDR3 DNA reads TGTGCCAGCTCACCACCGGCACAGATTAAAAACGAGCAGTACTTC. This codes for CASSPPAQIKNEQYF.

CDR3 nucleotides: TGTGCCAGCAGTGAAGCGATCGGACAGGGGGCGTCTGGGGCCAACGTCCTGACTTTC. As protein: CASSEAIGQGASGANVLTF. The rearrangement joins TRBV6-1 to TRBJ2-6, with 11 nucleotides matching TRBD1. The germline gives CDR1 MNHNS, CDR2 SASEGT. The CDR3 sequence is 19 residues long. V lost 0 bases, J lost 1 base, and 5 bases stayed unmatched.

This chain joins TRBV11-1 and TRBJ2-1; 7 bases map to TRBD2. Germline values: CDR1 SGHAT, CDR2 FQDESV (reference sequence). The CDR3 has 15 residues. Trimming at V came to 0 bases and at J to 6 bases, leaving 5 bases not matched to a gene. CDR3 residues: CASSLASSGANEQFF. The CDR3, as DNA: TGTGCCAGCAGCTTAGCGTCTAGCGGAGCCAATGAGCAGTTCTTC. Drawing the rest from reference TRBV11-1 and TRBJ2-1, the complete variable domain is EAEVAQSPRYKITEKSQAVAFWCDPISGHATLYWYRQILGQGPELLVQFQDESVVDDSQLPKDRFSAERLKGVDSTLKIQPAELGDSAMYLCASSLASSGANEQFFGPGTRLTVL.

This rearrangement joins TRBV6-5 to TRBJ2-7, with D possibly matching TRBD2 (6 bases). In germline, CDR1 is MNHEY, CDR2 SVGAGI. V lost 5 bases and J 6 bases, leaving 20 bases between the germline ends. This CDR3 comprises 15 residues. The CDR3 spells CASSQPMGGVGEQYF. CDR3 sequence (DNA): TGTGCCAGCAGTCAACCAATGGGAGGAGTCGGCGAGCAGTACTTC.

The gene calls are TRBV30 and TRBJ2-5; 7 positions match TRBD2. Germline V gene sequence: CDR1 GTSNPN, CDR2 SVGIG (reference sequence). There are 15 residues in the CDR3. V lost 0 bases and J lost 5; bases outside the gene matches: 9. The CDR3 DNA is TGTGCCTGGAGTGTTATGACTAGCTCGTCGGAGACCCAGTACTTC. Translation gives CAWSVMTSSSETQYF.

This chain links TRBV7-2 with TRBJ1-2; 8 bases align to TRBD1. The CDR3 covers 17 residues. The ends lost 5 bases at V and 4 bases at J; junction bases unmatched: 15. Germline V gene sequence: CDR1 SGHTA, CDR2 FQGNSA. The CDR3 reads CASSAPMVSGTGYGYTF. DNA for the CDR3: TGTGCCAGCAGCGCACCAATGGTATCAGGGACAGGCTATGGCTACACCTTC. Based on the CDR3 plus reference TRBV7-2 and TRBJ1-2, the full variable domain is GAGVSQSPSNKVTEKGKDVELRCDPISGHTALYWYRQSLGQGLEFLIYFQGNSAPDKSGLPSDRFSAERTGGSVSTLTIQRTQQEDSAVYLCASSAPMVSGTGYGYTFGSGTRLTVV.

This clone has a single count. The chain uses TRBV5-1 and TRBJ2-2; possibly TRBD1 for D (5 bases). This CDR3 region has 15 residues. Trimming removed 0 bases at V and 0 bases at J, with 6 bases between. Germline values: CDR1 SGHRS, CDR2 YFSETQ. CDR3 nucleotides: TGCGCCAGCAGCTTGGACAGGTCGAACACCGGGGAGCTGTTTTTT. Translating it yields CASSLDRSNTGELFF. Full variable domain (missing parts from reference TRBV5-1 and TRBJ2-2): KAGVTQTPRYLIKTRGQQVTLSCSPISGHRSVSWYQQTPGQGLQFLFEYFSETQRNKGNFPGRFSGRQFSNSRSEMNVSTLELGDSALYLCASSLDRSNTGELFFGEGSRLTVL.

CDR3 coding DNA: TGTGCCAGCAGCGTAGATTGGACGGGGGGCAGCTCCTACAATGAGCAGTTCTTC. Protein: CASSVDWTGGSSYNEQFF. V is TRBV9 and J is TRBJ2-1; TRBD2 might be the D (7 bases). Per germline, CDR1 SGDLS and CDR2 YYNGEE. The CDR3 is 18 residues long. Trimming left V 0 bases short and J 0 bases short, with 16 bases between.

The rearrangement links TRBV29-1 to TRBJ2-5, with 10 nucleotides matching TRBD1. V shed 5 bases and J 2 bases; nucleotides not matched to a gene: 5. Germline loops: CDR1 SQVTM, CDR2 ANQGSEA. The CDR3 is made up of 14 amino acids. CDR3 sequence: CSVSGTGVQETQYF. CDR3 nucleotide sequence: TGCAGCGTTTCCGGGACAGGGGTACAAGAGACCCAGTACTTC.

This sequence joins TRBV9 and TRBJ2-2; maybe TRBD1 (5 bases). CDR3 size: 15 residues. Germline CDR1 SGDLS, CDR2 YYNGEE. Trimming removed 3 bases from V and 0 bases from J, with 9 bases in between. The CDR3, as DNA: TGTGCCAGCAGCGAAGACAGCGCGAACACCGGGGAGCTGTTTTTT. It is translated as CASSEDSANTGELFF.

The V and J genes are TRBV29-1 and TRBJ1-5; the match to TRBD1 covers 7 bases. Germline V lookup: CDR1 SQVTM, CDR2 ANQGSEA. CDR3 length: 12 residues. Unmatched junction bases numbered 3, after V lost 7 bases and J lost 3 bases. The CDR3 reads CSAGQVNQPQHF. The CDR3, as DNA: TGCAGCGCTGGACAGGTCAATCAGCCCCAGCATTTT. Full variable domain (missing parts from reference TRBV29-1 and TRBJ1-5): SAVISQKPSRDICQRGTSLTIQCQVDSQVTMMFWYRQQPGQSLTLIATANQGSEATYESGFVIDKFPISRPNLTFSTLTVSNMSPEDSSIYLCSAGQVNQPQHFGDGTRLSIL.

The gene calls are TRBV19 and TRBJ2-5; 7 bases align to TRBD2. Germline lookup yields CDR1 LNHDA and CDR2 SQIVND (reference sequence). The CDR3 has 15 amino acids. Trimming removed 6 bases from V and 2 bases from J; junction bases left unmatched: 9. The CDR3 nucleotides are TGTGCCAGTAGCAATCTCGTGGGGGGGCAAGAGACCCAGTACTTC. As protein: CASSNLVGGQETQYF. Filled out from reference TRBV19 and TRBJ2-5, the complete variable domain reads DGGITQSPKYLFRKEGQNVTLSCEQNLNHDAMYWYRQDPGQGLRLIYYSQIVNDFQKGDIAEGYSVSREKKESFPLTVTSAQKNPTAFYLCASSNLVGGQETQYFGPGTRLLVL.